This entry concerns a single T cell receptor (beta chain). Other DNA sequences in the sample encode the same CDR3. TCRdb's table, derived via immunoSEQ multiplex PCR, lists solely in-frame clones and lacks some. The profile shows about 130,000 clones, 80% to 90% of them singletons. The sample belongs to a study of T cell responses to AZD1222 COVID-19 vaccine. The V gene's germline CDR1 is SEHNR and CDR2 FQNEAQ (reference sequence). V was shortened by 4 bases and J by 1 base, with 7 bases between the two germline ends. This CDR3 comprises 13 residues. V usage is TRBV7-9 and J usage is TRBJ1-1; D not resolved. This material consisted of peripheral blood, taken on day 0 of AZD1222 vaccination. The receptor was derived from an adult in good health. The CDR3 region is CASSSQGNTEAFF. The CDR3 region has the DNA TGTGCCAGCAGCTCCCAAGGGAACACTGAAGCTTTCTTT.